This T cell receptor (beta chain) came from a study of T cells in Graves' hyperthyroidism and ophthalmopathy (dated by TCRdb to between 2017 and 2020). As for the study more broadly: Peripheral blood samples were taken at the time of initial diagnosis, prior to any treatment. The study also compared thyroid tissue and blood T-cell repertoires from more than five Graves' hyperthyroidism patients. To identify distinguishing TCR V-J signatures, a discovery cohort of roughly 100 patients was used, comprising 43 with Graves' ophthalmopathy and around 60 with stable Graves' hyperthyroidism. After sampling, hyperthyroidism patients received methimazole starting at 30 mg daily, and ophthalmopathy patients received high-dose intravenous methylprednisolone. The 100 discovery patients were randomly divided into training and test sets at a 7:3 ratio. The paper reports TCR Vbeta CDR3 sequencing of roughly 140 peripheral blood samples: over 40 ophthalmopathy, under 80 hyperthyroidism and approximately 17 progressor patients. Whether ophthalmopathy could be predicted prospectively was tested in an independent validation cohort made up of 18 hyperthyroidism patients plus 17 patients who later progressed to ophthalmopathy. Points the paper makes about the study in general: Sample size was not statistically predetermined, and investigators were not blinded to group allocation. In validation, progression to ophthalmopathy was predicted by the model with roughly 71% sensitivity and around 76% specificity, a median of roughly 6.4 months before onset. Ophthalmopathy was separated from stable hyperthyroidism by a 13 V-J signature model, with approximately 90% sensitivity and approximately 84% specificity obtained in cross-validation and 80%/75% obtained in testing. Most expanded thyroid clonotypes (frequency above 0.001) were also found in blood, which suggests that blood repertoires may mirror thyroid immune responses.

Graves' hyperthyroidism was defined as stable when no progression to ophthalmopathy occurred over 18 months of follow-up. Hyperthyroidism patients were newly diagnosed, had a disease duration of under 2 months, and were aged 18 to 65 years. The study excluded patients with uncontrolled infections, other autoimmune diseases, pregnancy or lactation. Diagnoses were established on the basis of clinical symptoms, serum thyroxine and TRAb, thyroid ultrasound, and orbital computed tomography. Ficoll-Paque density gradient centrifugation was used to isolate PBMCs from about 9.4 ml of fresh peripheral blood. Trizol reagent was used to extract total RNA, and RNA quality was then checked on an Agilent 2100 Bioanalyzer. As encoded in the germline V gene, CDR1 is MDHEN while CDR2 is SYDVKM. From cysteine to phenylalanine, the CDR3 is 15 amino acids long. Solely the CDR3 DNA is kept, with 45 bases framed from the first base. The V and J ends are trimmed by 1 base and 2 bases, leaving 9 bases between them.

Amplification of TCR beta CDR3 regions was carried out from RNA transcripts. The first round of RT-PCR for the TCR CDR3 was performed with the HTBI primer set and the Qiagen OneStep RT-PCR kit. Libraries were constructed in a second round of multiplex PCR, after which size selection and purification were performed. Paired-end sequencing of the libraries was performed with 100 bp reads on an Illumina HiSeq2000. The authors' pipeline ran thus. Raw data were processed with SOAPnuke, discarding reads with adapters, uncalled bases, mean Phred below 15, or no exact constant-primer or identifier match. High-quality paired reads were merged using COPE v1.2.5, and each unique nucleotide sequence was defined as a clonotype. MiTCR v1.1 was used to align clonotypes to the IMGT TRBV, TRBD and TRBJ reference segments. The analysis was restricted to V-J combinations with a frequency above 0.0001, which together covered 99.2% of the repertoires. The TCS score was defined as the ratio of F50 (clonal expansion) to E x V (chaos), calculated using BLOSUM62-based TCRdist between CDR3 peptides within each V-J. Welch's t-statistics and random forest reduced roughly 530 V-J features to about 13, which were used in a naive Bayes classifier (R e1071). The public reads were reanalyzed by TCRdb: fastp trimming at Q25, MiXCR alignment, in-frame beta chains only. Here each entry gathers all rows of one CDR3 protein and keeps the most common genes and DNA. The V and J calls and clone size are TCRdb's, not the authors'. A total of around 99,000 distinct CDR3 sequences appear in this sample, approximately 16% of them only once. The leading ten clones occupy 35% to 45% of the sample.

This clonotype was recorded many times. It has no known antigen specificity. Base qualities are missing; no much larger clone stands one base away. This receptor chain uses TRBV28 and TRBJ2-1, with the identity of the D gene unclear. This TCR was recovered from a woman in her fifties or sixties with Graves' hyperthyroidism. Sequenced sample: blood. The sequenced DNA is TGTGCCAGCAGTTTATACACTCCGCCCTACAATGAGCAGTTCTTC. It encodes CASSLYTPPYNEQFF.